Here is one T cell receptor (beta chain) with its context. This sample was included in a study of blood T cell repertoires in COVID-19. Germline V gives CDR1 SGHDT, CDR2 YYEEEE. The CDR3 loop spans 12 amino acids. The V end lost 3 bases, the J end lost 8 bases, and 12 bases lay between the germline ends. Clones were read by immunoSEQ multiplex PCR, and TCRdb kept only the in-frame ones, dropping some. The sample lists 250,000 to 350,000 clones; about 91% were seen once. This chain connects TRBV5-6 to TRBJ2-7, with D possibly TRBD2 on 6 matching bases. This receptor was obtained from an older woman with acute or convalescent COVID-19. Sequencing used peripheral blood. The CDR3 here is CASSWGVRQQYF. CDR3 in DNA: TGTGCCAGCAGCTGGGGGGTACGCCAGCAGTACTTC.